This TCR beta chain was observed in a study of blood T cell repertoires in COVID-19. Overall study: Spain, Italy and the United States supplied samples that represented acute and convalescent COVID-19.

This CDR3 is built from 15 residues. Trimming left V 6 bases short and J 2 bases short, with 16 bases between. Germline lookup yields CDR1 MNHNS and CDR2 SASEGT. Method: immunoSEQ multiplex PCR; TCRdb's copy keeps in-frame clones and lacks some. The sample has approximately 60,000 clones, approximately 93% seen once. The sample was peripheral blood. The receptor was isolated from a man between 65 and 85 years old with active COVID-19. This sequence joins TRBV6-1 and TRBJ2-5, with D possibly TRBD1 on 6 matching bases. The CDR3 is CASRPGQLGQETQYF. The CDR3, as DNA: TGTGCCAGCAGACCCGGACAGTTGGGGCAAGAGACCCAGTACTTC.